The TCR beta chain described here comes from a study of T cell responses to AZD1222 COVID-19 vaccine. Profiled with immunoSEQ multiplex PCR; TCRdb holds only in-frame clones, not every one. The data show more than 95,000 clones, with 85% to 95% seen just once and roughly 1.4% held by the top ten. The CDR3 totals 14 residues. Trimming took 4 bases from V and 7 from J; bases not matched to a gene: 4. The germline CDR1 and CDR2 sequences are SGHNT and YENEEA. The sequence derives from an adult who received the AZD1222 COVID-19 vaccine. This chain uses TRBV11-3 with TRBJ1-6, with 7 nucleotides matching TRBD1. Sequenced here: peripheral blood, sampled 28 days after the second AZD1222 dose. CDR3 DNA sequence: TGTGCCAGCAGCTACAGGGGTAGCAATTCACCCCTCCACTTT. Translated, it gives CASSYRGSNSPLHF.